The next 26 T cell receptor beta chains were all read from a single sample in a study of long-term antiretroviral therapy in people with HIV. Researchers ran immunoSEQ v3.0 at survey level. Using immunoSEQ multiplex PCR, the repertoire was profiled, and TCRdb retains in-frame clones only, with some absent. The sample consists of some 40,000 clones, about 95% of them appearing once. The material sequenced was unsorted PBMCs, taken approximately 9.5 years after starting antiretroviral therapy. Every receptor here comes from a man aged 25 to 45 with HIV.

This clone has a single count. The chain joins TRBV6-1 to TRBJ1-5; D is undetermined. Germline-derived CDR1 and CDR2 are MNHNS and SASEGT. Trimming removed 1 base at V and 6 bases at J, with 4 bases between. The CDR3 totals 12 residues. The CDR3: CASSEVGQPQHF. CDR3 sequence (DNA): TGTGCCAGCAGTGAAGTTGGTCAGCCCCAGCATTTT.

The J gene is TRBJ1-5, the V gene TRBV9, with D perhaps TRBD1 (6 bases). V was clipped by 4 bases and J by 0 bases, with 8 bases between them. The CDR3 spans 14 residues. Germline CDR1 reads SGDLS; CDR2 reads YYNGEE. The CDR3 loop is CASSRDNSNQPQHF. Written as DNA, the CDR3 is TGTGCCAGCAGCCGGGACAATAGCAATCAGCCCCAGCATTTT.

V gene TRBV7-9 combines with J gene TRBJ2-2; TRBD1 or TRBD2 may be the D gene (5 bases each). The CDR3 has 13 residues. V shed 1 base and J shed 15 bases, with 15 bases lying between them. Germline V gene data show CDR1 as SEHNR and CDR2 as FQNEAQ (reference sequence). CDR3 in amino acids: CASSLGDLRTVFF. The CDR3, as DNA: TGTGCCAGCAGCTTAGGGGACCTCCGAACGGTGTTTTTT.

The rearrangement uses TRBV11-2 and TRBJ1-2; perhaps TRBD1 as D (5 bases). Per the germline V gene, CDR1 is SGHAT and CDR2 is FQNNGV. This CDR3 has 13 amino acids. The ends were cut back, 1 base at V and 2 bases at J, with 5 bases in the middle. This CDR3 reads CASSLAGNYGYTF. In nucleotides, the CDR3 is TGTGCCAGCAGCTTAGCAGGGAACTATGGCTACACCTTC.

J is TRBJ1-6 and V is TRBV6-1; perhaps TRBD1 as D (5 bases). The length of the CDR3 is 14 residues. V was trimmed by 7 bases and J by 6 bases, leaving 13 bases between them. Germline V gene lookup returns CDR1 MNHNS and CDR2 SASEGT. CDR3 in amino acids: CASTPFDSNSPLHF. For the CDR3, the DNA is TGTGCCAGCACCCCGTTCGACAGTAATTCACCCCTCCACTTT.

V and J are TRBV11-2 and TRBJ2-1, with D possibly TRBD2 on 5 matching bases. CDR1 is SGHAT, CDR2 FQNNGV, per germline. The CDR3 contains 20 residues. V was cut by 0 bases and J by 4 bases, with 25 bases left in between. The CDR3 nucleotides are TGTGCCAGCAGCTTAGACCGTTTGACCTCCCCGGCGGGTTCTTACAATGAGCAGTTCTTC. Translation: CASSLDRLTSPAGSYNEQFF. Filled out from reference TRBV11-2 and TRBJ2-1, the complete variable domain reads EAGVAQSPRYKIIEKRQSVAFWCNPISGHATLYWYQQILGQGPKLLIQFQNNGVVDDSQLPKDRFSAERLKGVDSTLKIQPAKLEDSAVYLCASSLDRLTSPAGSYNEQFFGPGTRLTVL.

The chain carries TRBV29-1 and TRBJ1-1, with D perhaps TRBD1 (6 bases). CDR3 length: 14 amino acids. Germline V CDR1 and CDR2: SQVTM, ANQGSEA. The V and J ends lost 3 bases and 4 bases respectively, with 15 bases between them. The DNA for the CDR3 is TGCAGCGTTGATTTGGGGGGCCCGAGCACTGAAGCTTTCTTT. Encoded protein: CSVDLGGPSTEAFF.

This clone was picked up one time. This chain links TRBV6-6 with TRBJ1-6; D uncertain. The V gene lost 6 bases and the J gene lost 6 bases, with 12 bases spanning the gap. The CDR3 extends over 14 amino acids. CDR1 is MNHNY and CDR2 is SVGAGI in the germline V gene (reference sequence). CDR3 in amino acids: CASSPGSGNSPLHF. The CDR3 coding sequence is TGTGCCAGCAGCCCCGGAAGCGGTAATTCACCCCTCCACTTT.

The chain combines TRBV6-4 with TRBJ1-4; 7 nucleotides agree with TRBD1. J gave up 9 bases and V 6 bases, and 4 bases lay outside the gene matches. This CDR3 has 12 residues. Germline lookup yields CDR1 MRHNA and CDR2 SNTAGT. CDR3 in DNA: TGTGCCAGCAGGAGGGGGCAAAAAAAACTGTTTTTT. It translates to CASRRGQKKLFF.

This chain joins TRBV6-5 and TRBJ1-2; 7 nucleotides line up with TRBD1. Germline-derived CDR1 and CDR2 are MNHEY and SVGAGI. This CDR3 is built from 14 residues. Trimming cost V 6 bases and J 2 bases; bases outside gene matches: 6. DNA of the CDR3: TGTGCCAGCAGCCGACAGGGTACCAACTATGGCTACACCTTC. Its translation: CASSRQGTNYGYTF.

This chain links TRBV13 with TRBJ1-2; D gene ambiguous. This CDR3 spans 13 amino acids. CDR1 is PRHDT, CDR2 FYEKMQ, per germline (reference sequence). V dropped 8 bases and J dropped 5 bases, with 15 bases sitting between them. CDR3 sequence: CASDLFRGYGYTF. The CDR3 bases are TGTGCCAGCGACCTCTTCAGAGGGTATGGCTACACCTTC.

V gene TRBV7-2 combines with J gene TRBJ1-6, with 7 bases that match TRBD1. Trimming took 1 base from V and 8 from J; bases not matched to a gene: 5. The CDR3 runs 15 residues. Per germline, CDR1 SGHTA and CDR2 FQGNSA. The CDR3 coding sequence is TGTGCCAGCAGCTTAGAAGGGGGCCGGGATTCACCCCTCCACTTT. Protein product: CASSLEGGRDSPLHF.

The chain has TRBV13 and TRBJ2-3, with TRBD2 matching 9 bases. J lost 3 bases, V lost 8 bases, and 3 bases had no gene match. Germline CDR1 reads PRHDT; CDR2 reads FYEKMQ (reference sequence). The CDR3 length is 13 residues. In nucleotides, the CDR3 is TGTGCCAGCGGGCTAGCGGGGACAGATACGCAGTATTTT. Its protein product is CASGLAGTDTQYF.

The J gene is TRBJ1-2, the V gene TRBV28, with a tentative D call TRBD1 (5 bases). CDR1 is MDHEN and CDR2 is SYDVKM in the germline V gene. The CDR3 is made up of 13 amino acids. V lost 5 bases, J lost 3 bases, and 10 bases lay in between. This CDR3 reads CASSIGGDYGYTF. The CDR3 DNA is TGTGCCAGCAGTATAGGAGGGGACTATGGCTACACCTTC.

This clone was detected once. The CDR3 here is CASSLGVYRGRSSYEQYF. The CDR3 DNA reads TGTGCCAGCAGCTTGGGGGTGTACAGGGGAAGGAGCTCCTACGAGCAGTACTTC. This chain joins TRBV5-6 and TRBJ2-7, with 7 nucleotides matching TRBD1. Trimming removed 0 bases from V and 0 bases from J; junction bases left unmatched: 12. The germline V gene encodes CDR1 SGHDT and CDR2 YYEEEE. There are 18 residues in the CDR3.

The V and J genes are TRBV4-2 and TRBJ2-7; the match to TRBD2 covers 7 bases. Germline assignment: CDR1 LGHNA and CDR2 YNFKEQ. This CDR3 has 16 amino acids. V lost 0 bases and J lost 5; bases outside the gene matches: 10. The CDR3 bases are TGTGCCAGCAGCCAAGAGCAGAGCGGGGCTCCGGACGAGCAGTACTTC. This codes for CASSQEQSGAPDEQYF.

This chain links TRBV7-9 with TRBJ2-7; D tentatively reads TRBD1 or TRBD2 (5 bases each). This CDR3 contains 17 residues. The germline V gene has CDR1 SEHNR and CDR2 FQNEAQ (reference sequence). Deletions cut 1 base from V and 2 bases from J, with 18 bases between. The CDR3 here is CASSLVGVGQTTYEQYF. DNA for the CDR3: TGTGCCAGCAGCTTAGTGGGGGTGGGCCAAACTACCTACGAGCAGTACTTC.

The rearrangement links TRBV25-1 to TRBJ1-1; D gene uncertain. CDR1 is MGHDK, CDR2 SYGVNS, per germline. There are 14 residues in the CDR3. Trimming removed 5 bases at V and 7 bases at J, with 17 bases between. The CDR3 DNA is TGTGCCAGCAGTCAAGGGTATTCAGCAGGTGAAGCTTTCTTT. Translated, it gives CASSQGYSAGEAFF.

This chain joins TRBV6-1 and TRBJ2-3, with D possibly TRBD2 on 5 matching bases. The germline V gene has CDR1 MNHNS and CDR2 SASEGT. V was pared by 6 bases and J by 4 bases, with 14 bases between. The CDR3 has 14 amino acids. The CDR3, as DNA: TGTGCCAGCAGGGAGACTCCCGGGGCAGATACGCAGTATTTT. Protein sequence: CASRETPGADTQYF.

The V and J genes are TRBV19 and TRBJ2-3, with D possibly called TRBD1 or TRBD2 (6 bases each). The CDR3 extends over 18 amino acids. The V end was cut by 5 bases, the J end by 0 bases, with 21 bases between. Looked up from germline, CDR1 is LNHDA and CDR2 is SQIVND (reference sequence). CDR3 nucleotides: TGTGCCAGTAGTTTTGCGATTTCGGGGGCGCATAGCACAGATACGCAGTATTTT. Protein: CASSFAISGAHSTDTQYF.

CDR3 in DNA: TGTGCCAGCAGGGGGGAGGGCAATCAGCCCCAGCATTTT. It yields the protein CASRGEGNQPQHF. The chain is built from TRBV19 and TRBJ1-5; 7 nucleotides match TRBD1. CDR1 and CDR2 (germline): LNHDA, SQIVND (reference sequence). J was trimmed by 2 bases and V by 9 bases; bases with no gene match: 4. The CDR3 length is 13 residues.

The count of this clone is one. The genes are TRBV6-5 and TRBJ1-6; 7 nucleotides line up with TRBD1. This CDR3 is built from 15 residues. Germline CDR1 is MNHEY and CDR2 is SVGAGI. Losses at the gene ends were 4 bases for V and 7 bases for J; bases not matched to a gene: 7. The CDR3 region has the DNA TGTGCCAGCAGTTCATCGACAGGGCAGAATTCACCCCTCCACTTT. Amino acid sequence: CASSSSTGQNSPLHF.

The chain uses TRBV14 and TRBJ2-2; 7 nucleotides match TRBD1. This CDR3 has 16 residues. CDR1 is SGHDN, CDR2 FVKESK, per germline. Trimming cost V 4 bases and J 1 base; bases outside gene matches: 6. Here the CDR3 DNA reads TGTGCCAGCAGCCGGTTACAGGGGTGGAACACCGGGGAGCTGTTTTTT. As protein: CASSRLQGWNTGELFF.

This chain joins TRBV29-1 and TRBJ2-3, with a possible D match to TRBD1 (6 bases). The germline V gene has CDR1 SQVTM and CDR2 ANQGSEA. The CDR3 totals 17 residues. CDR3 region: CGGADRRGRDFTDTQYF. CDR3 DNA sequence: TGCGGTGGAGCCGACAGGAGAGGCCGGGATTTCACAGATACGCAGTATTTT.

This clone was detected once. The chain couples TRBV7-6 to TRBJ2-5; D uncertain. V lost 1 base and J 1 base, leaving 19 bases between the germline ends. The CDR3 runs 18 residues. Germline values: CDR1 SGHVS, CDR2 FNYEAQ. CDR3 sequence (DNA): TGTGCCAGCAGCTTAGATGCGCTAGACCAAAGCACCCAAGAGACCCAGTACTTC. It encodes CASSLDALDQSTQETQYF.

The chain combines TRBV15 with TRBJ1-2, with D perhaps TRBD1 (5 bases). Trimming shortened V by 3 bases and J by 6 bases, and 11 bases separated the two germline ends. CDR1 and CDR2 from the germline V gene are LNHNV and YYDKDF (reference sequence). This CDR3 is built from 13 residues. This chain's CDR3 is CATSSGRDHGYTF. In nucleotides, the CDR3 is TGTGCCACCAGCAGTGGCAGGGACCATGGCTACACCTTC.